This T cell receptor beta chain stems from a study of blood T cell repertoires in COVID-19. Overall study: Acute-phase and convalescent COVID-19 samples originated in the United States, Italy and Spain.

Here immunoSEQ multiplex PCR was the method, and the copy in TCRdb shows in-frame clones only, minus some. The profile shows roughly 380,000 clones, 85% to 90% of them singletons. This CDR3 has 11 amino acids. Germline V gives CDR1 SGDLS, CDR2 YYNGEE. Trimming shortened V by 2 bases and J by 8 bases, and 6 bases separated the two germline ends. Participants were placed into cohorts based on the clinical history they reported. This receptor was obtained from a woman under 40 who had been exposed to COVID-19. The chain joins TRBV9 to TRBJ2-3, with D uncertain. The sequenced sample consisted of PBMCs or T cells enriched from blood (not recorded which). The CDR3, as DNA: TGTGCCAGCAGCGTGTCGGGTACGCAGTATTTT. It specifies CASSVSGTQYF.